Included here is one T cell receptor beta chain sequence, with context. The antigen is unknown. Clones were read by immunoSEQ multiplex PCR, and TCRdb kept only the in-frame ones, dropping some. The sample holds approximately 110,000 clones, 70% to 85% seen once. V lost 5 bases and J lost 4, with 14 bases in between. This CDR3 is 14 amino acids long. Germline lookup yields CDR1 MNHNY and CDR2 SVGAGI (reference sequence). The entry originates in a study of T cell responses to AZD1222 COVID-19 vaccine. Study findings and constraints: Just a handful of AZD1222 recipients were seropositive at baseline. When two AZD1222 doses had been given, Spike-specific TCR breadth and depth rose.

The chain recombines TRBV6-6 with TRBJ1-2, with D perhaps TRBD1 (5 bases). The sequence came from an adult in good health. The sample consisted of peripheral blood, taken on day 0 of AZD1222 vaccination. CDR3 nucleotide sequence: TGTGCCAGCAGTCCCACGACAGTTTCCTATGGCTACACCTTC. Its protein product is CASSPTTVSYGYTF.